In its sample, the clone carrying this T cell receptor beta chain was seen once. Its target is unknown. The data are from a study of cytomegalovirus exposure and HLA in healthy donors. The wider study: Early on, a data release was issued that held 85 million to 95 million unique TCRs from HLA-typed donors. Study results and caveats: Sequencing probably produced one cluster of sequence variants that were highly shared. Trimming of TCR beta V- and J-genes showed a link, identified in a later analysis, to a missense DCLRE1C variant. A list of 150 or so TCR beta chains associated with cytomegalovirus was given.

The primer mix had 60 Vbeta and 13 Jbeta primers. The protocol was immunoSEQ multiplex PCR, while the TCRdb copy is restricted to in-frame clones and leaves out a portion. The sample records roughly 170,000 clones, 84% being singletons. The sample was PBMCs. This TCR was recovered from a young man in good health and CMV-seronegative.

The CDR3: CASIFSGRNQQFF. The DNA of the CDR3 is TGTGCCAGCATCTTTAGCGGGAGAAATCAGCAGTTCTTC. This chain joins TRBV28 and TRBJ2-1, with 9 bases identical to TRBD2. The CDR3 loop spans 13 amino acids. The J segment lost 11 bases and the V segment lost 7 bases, leaving 9 bases of the junction unmatched. Germline CDR1 is MDHEN and CDR2 is SYDVKM.